This T cell receptor (beta chain) stems from a study of neoadjuvant anti-PD-1 for oral cavity cancer. PBMCs were not maintained or expanded in culture before analysis. With 0 bases removed from V and 3 bases from J, the gap between germline ends came to 16 bases. The germline gives CDR1 SGDLS, CDR2 YYNGEE. The CDR3 totals 16 residues. This clone was seen more than once but under ten times. Its antigen is as yet unknown. Whole-study findings and limits: TCR analyses covered only a few patients per response group.

Assay: immunoSEQ multiplex PCR; the TCRdb copy retains only in-frame clones and omits some. The sample contains thousands of clones, less than 85% of which appear only once. The clonotype comes from a person aged 35-79 years with oral cavity squamous cell carcinoma. Sequencing was performed on PBMCs, taken before nivolumab (anti-PD-1) treatment. The V and J genes are TRBV9 and TRBJ2-7; D may be TRBD2 (6 bases). The CDR3 DNA is TGTGCCAGCAGCGTAGGAGGCAGCGGGCCTCGCTACGAGCAGTACTTC. Amino acid sequence: CASSVGGSGPRYEQYF.